The 6 T cell receptor beta chains below were found in one sample sequenced in a study of cytomegalovirus exposure and HLA in healthy donors. PCR amplification relied on 60 Vbeta primers (plus 13 Jbeta primers). Repertoires were generated with immunoSEQ multiplex PCR, while TCRdb's copy carries only in-frame clones and drops some. The repertoire holds 150,000 to 190,000 clones, with around 75% as singletons. What was sequenced was PBMCs. Every receptor here comes from a man between 18 and 29 years old in good health and CMV-seronegative.

The J gene is TRBJ2-7, the V gene TRBV7-6; 9 bases map to TRBD1. The CDR3 totals 14 residues. The ends lost 3 bases at V and 6 bases at J; junction bases unmatched: 6. Germline loops: CDR1 SGHVS, CDR2 FNYEAQ. The CDR3 sequence: CASSLGGQGSEQYF. The CDR3 nucleotides read TGTGCCAGCAGCTTGGGGGGACAGGGCTCCGAGCAGTACTTC. The full variable domain, rest sourced from reference TRBV7-6 and TRBJ2-7, is GAGVSQSPRYKVTKRGQDVALRCDPISGHVSLYWYRQALGQGPEFLTYFNYEAQQDKSGLPNDRFSAERPEGSISTLTIQRTEQRDSAMYRCASSLGGQGSEQYFGPGTRLTVT.

V usage is TRBV5-1 and J usage is TRBJ2-7; D not certain. Deletions cut 6 bases from V and 2 bases from J, with 12 bases between. The CDR3 length is 13 residues. Germline assignment: CDR1 SGHRS and CDR2 YFSETQ. The CDR3: CASKVPGPYEQYF. The CDR3 nucleotides are TGCGCCAGCAAGGTGCCTGGGCCCTACGAGCAGTACTTC.

This rearrangement joins TRBV5-6 to TRBJ2-7, with D perhaps matching TRBD2 (5 bases). CDR3 length equals 12 residues. V gave up 0 bases and J gave up 6 bases, with 7 bases separating them. Germline CDR1 is SGHDT and CDR2 is YYEEEE. CDR3 in DNA: TGTGCCAGCAGCTTGGGGGCGGGCGAGCAGTACTTC. Its protein product is CASSLGAGEQYF.

The chain employs TRBV5-1 and TRBJ2-1, with 12 bases aligning to TRBD2. J lost 5 bases, V lost 0 bases, and 3 bases had no gene match. The CDR3 totals 16 residues. CDR1 SGHRS and CDR2 YFSETQ come from the germline V gene. The CDR3 DNA sequence: TGCGCCAGCAGCTTGGGACGACTAGCGGGAGACAATGAGCAGTTCTTC. Translating it yields CASSLGRLAGDNEQFF.

The chain carries TRBV7-2 and TRBJ2-5; D might be TRBD2 (5 bases). The CDR3 covers 15 residues. Germline V lookup: CDR1 SGHTA, CDR2 FQGNSA. V lost 5 bases and J lost 4, with 17 bases in between. CDR3 coding DNA: TGTGCCAGCAGCCTCGGTCAATGGGCGGGAGAGACCCAGTACTTC. Translation gives CASSLGQWAGETQYF.

Details on this clone: Compared with germline, one end of the junction differs, possibly owing to a read error. The genes are TRBV7-9 and TRBJ2-7; 7 nucleotides match TRBD1. Germline V gives CDR1 SEHNR, CDR2 FQNEAQ (reference sequence). CDR3 size: 14 residues. As DNA, the CDR3 is TGTTCCAGCAGCTTAGCGAGGGACAGCTACGAGCAGTACTTC. Its protein is CSSSLARDSYEQYF.